This TCR beta chain emerged from a study of blood T cell repertoires in COVID-19. Germline V gene sequence: CDR1 SGHDN, CDR2 FVKESK. Trimming pared 1 base from V and 10 bases from J, leaving 11 bases between. The CDR3 contains 13 residues. The assay was immunoSEQ multiplex PCR, and TCRdb's table has in-frame clones only and misses some. The sample has 160,000 or so clones, roughly 80% seen once. The specimen sequenced was PBMCs or T cells enriched from blood (not recorded which). V and J are TRBV14 and TRBJ1-5; tentative D call: TRBD1 (6 bases). This TCR derives from a woman between 55 and 75 years old who had recovered from COVID-19. This chain's CDR3 is CASSQAQGSPQHF. CDR3 nucleotide sequence: TGTGCCAGCAGCCAAGCACAGGGCAGCCCCCAGCATTTT.